These T cell receptor beta chains were read from a single sample in a study of vaccination and CD4 T cells after COVID-19. No antigens are known for them. TCRdb used MiXCR to reprocess the PCR reads, holding one entry per CDR3 protein. Counted here are 11,000 to 15,000 distinct CDR3 sequences, roughly 30% occurring once; the ten biggest clones make up around 9.6%. The source material was CD4+ T cells from blood, cultured in vitro, sampled after SARS-CoV-2 vaccination. The receptor source for this set is a human donor who had recovered from COVID-19. CDR3s include the opening cysteine and the closing phenylalanine or tryptophan. Fields, in order: J gene, clone size, D gene, V gene, CDR3 length, CDR3 DNA, CDR3 protein. A D gene is named only where the DNA matches it firmly. Only some rows state a clone size, as once, few, many or a class for expanded clones.

>TRBJ2-6|.|TRBD2|TRBV6-1|15
TGTGCCAGCAGGGGAGGGGAGTCTGGGGCCAACGTCCTGACTTTC
CASRGGESGANVLTF
>TRBJ2-7|.|.|TRBV11-2|11
TGTGCCAGCAGCTTCTACTACGAGCAGTACTTC
CASSFYYEQYF
>TRBJ1-2|few|.|TRBV20-1|15
TGCAGTGCTGCACCCAGGGAGAAATTCCCATATGGCTACACCTTC
CSAAPREKFPYGYTF
>TRBJ2-7|few|.|TRBV4-3|15
TGCGCCAGCAGCCAAGAATTAGCGGAAACCTACGAGCAGTACTTC
CASSQELAETYEQYF
>TRBJ2-5|.|TRBD2|TRBV12-3/TRBV12-4|15
TGTGCCAGCAGTTTGTGGGCTAGCGGGAAAGAGACCCAGTACTTC
CASSLWASGKETQYF
>TRBJ1-5|medium-sized|TRBD1|TRBV6-5|16
TGTGCCAGCAGTTACTCAGGGACAGATAGCAATCAGCCCCAGCATTTT
CASSYSGTDSNQPQHF
>TRBJ2-5|.|.|TRBV6-1|13
TGTGCCAGCAAAATCCAGGGGCAAGAGACCCAGTACTTC
CASKIQGQETQYF
>TRBJ2-7|.|.|TRBV28|15
TGTGCCAGCAGCCCCACCGGGCAGGGAAGCCAAGGGCAGTACTTC
CASSPTGQGSQGQYF
>TRBJ2-5|.|.|TRBV29-1|11
TGCAGCGTGGGACTCCAAGAGACCCAGTACTTC
CSVGLQETQYF
>TRBJ2-3|.|.|TRBV14|17
TGTGCCAGCAGCCAACCCCCGATTGTCGGGATTCCCGATACGCAGTATTTT
CASSQPPIVGIPDTQYF
>TRBJ1-2|.|.|TRBV20-1|12
TGCAGTGCTAGAACCCCGGGGGTGGGCTACACCTTC
CSARTPGVGYTF
>TRBJ1-2|few|TRBD1|TRBV6-1|15
TGTGCCAGCAGATCAGGGGGCTCGGGGAACTATGGCTACACCTTC
CASRSGGSGNYGYTF
>TRBJ1-2|few|TRBD1|TRBV11-2|15
TGTGCCAGCAGCGCCGACAGGGTACTAGGGTATGGCTACACCTTC
CASSADRVLGYGYTF
>TRBJ2-7|.|.|TRBV4-1|15
TGCGCCAGCAGCCAAGATTTAGTACTAACCTACGAGCAGTACTTC
CASSQDLVLTYEQYF
>TRBJ1-1|.|.|TRBV20-1|14
TGCAGTGCTAGAGGGGGGGCCTTGAACACTGAAGCTTTCTTT
CSARGGALNTEAFF
>TRBJ1-1|.|TRBD1|TRBV27|14
TGTGCCAGCACCCAGGGGGCGCAGAACACTGAAGCTTTCTTT
CASTQGAQNTEAFF
>TRBJ2-1|.|TRBD2|TRBV27|15
TGTGCCAGCAGTTTTCCCGGGAGGGCCGAGTATGAGCAGTTCTTC
CASSFPGRAEYEQFF
>TRBJ2-1|.|TRBD2|TRBV7-2|14
TGTGCCAGCAGCCTCGGACTAGTTATCACTGAGCAGTTCTTC
CASSLGLVITEQFF
>TRBJ2-2|.|TRBD1|TRBV6-4|15
TGTGCCAGCAGTGACAACAGGGGGCTCACCGGGGAGCTGTTTTTT
CASSDNRGLTGELFF
>TRBJ2-3|few|TRBD2|TRBV28|17
TGTGCCAGCAGCGAACGGTCTAGAGCGGGAGTCACAGATACGCAGTATTTT
CASSERSRAGVTDTQYF
>TRBJ1-6|few|.|TRBV28|15
TGTGCCAGCACCCCCGCATGGGGGAATTATTCACCCCTCCACTTT
CASTPAWGNYSPLHF
>TRBJ2-5|.|.|TRBV5-4|14
TGTGCCAGCAGCTTGGGCAGGTACCAAGAGACCCAGTACTTC
CASSLGRYQETQYF
>TRBJ1-2|.|TRBD1|TRBV28|15
TGTGCCAGCAGTTTGGGGACAGGGGCTAACTATGGCTACACCTTC
CASSLGTGANYGYTF
>TRBJ1-1|.|.|TRBV18|16
TGTGCCAGCTCAGAACAGAGGCGGGGAACGAACACTGAAGCTTTCTTT
CASSEQRRGTNTEAFF